This T cell receptor beta chain was sequenced during a study of blood T cell repertoires in COVID-19. Study-wide background: Samples came from the United States, Italy and Spain, spanning acute and convalescent COVID-19. The cDNA or gDNA used as material had been derived from T cells, B-cell-depleted T cells, or PBMCs.

The CDR3 consists of 17 residues. Trimming took 3 bases from V and 1 from J; bases not matched to a gene: 9. Germline lookup yields CDR1 KGHSH and CDR2 LQKENI. Original processing methods: It was from reference gene primer amplification that nucleated cell counts were estimated. Sequencing used immunoSEQ multiplex PCR; TCRdb keeps in-frame clones, though not all of them. The V and J calls and clone size come from that table; D and trimming were worked out from the DNA. The sample consists of about 150,000 clones, about nine tenths of them appearing once. The sample taken for sequencing was peripheral blood. The chain employs TRBV18 and TRBJ1-3, with 7 bases aligning to TRBD1. The clonotype originates from an elderly man with acute or convalescent COVID-19. In DNA, the CDR3 is TGTGCCAGCTCACCTCTTCAGGGGGAAAGTTCTGGAAACACCATATATTTT. It is translated as CASSPLQGESSGNTIYF.